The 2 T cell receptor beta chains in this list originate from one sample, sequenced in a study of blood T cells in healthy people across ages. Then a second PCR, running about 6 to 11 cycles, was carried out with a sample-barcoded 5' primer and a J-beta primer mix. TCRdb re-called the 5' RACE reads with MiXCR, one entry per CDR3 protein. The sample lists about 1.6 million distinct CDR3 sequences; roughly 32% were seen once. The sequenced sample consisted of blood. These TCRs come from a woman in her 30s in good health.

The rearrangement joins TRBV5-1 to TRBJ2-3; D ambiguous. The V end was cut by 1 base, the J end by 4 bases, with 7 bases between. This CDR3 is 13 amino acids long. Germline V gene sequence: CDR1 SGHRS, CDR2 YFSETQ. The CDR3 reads CASSLQIADTQYF. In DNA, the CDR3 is TGCGCCAGCAGCTTGCAGATCGCAGATACGCAGTATTTT. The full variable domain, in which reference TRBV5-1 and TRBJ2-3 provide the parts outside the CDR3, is KAGVTQTPRYLIKTRGQQVTLSCSPISGHRSVSWYQQTPGQGLQFLFEYFSETQRNKGNFPGRFSGRQFSNSRSEMNVSTLELGDSALYLCASSLQIADTQYFGPGTRLTVL.

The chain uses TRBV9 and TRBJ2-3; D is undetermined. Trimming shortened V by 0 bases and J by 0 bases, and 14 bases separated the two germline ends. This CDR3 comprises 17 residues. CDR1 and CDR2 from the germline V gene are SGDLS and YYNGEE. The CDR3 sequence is CASSVEDGQSSTDTQYF. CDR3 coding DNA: TGTGCCAGCAGCGTAGAAGACGGGCAGTCTAGCACAGATACGCAGTATTTT.